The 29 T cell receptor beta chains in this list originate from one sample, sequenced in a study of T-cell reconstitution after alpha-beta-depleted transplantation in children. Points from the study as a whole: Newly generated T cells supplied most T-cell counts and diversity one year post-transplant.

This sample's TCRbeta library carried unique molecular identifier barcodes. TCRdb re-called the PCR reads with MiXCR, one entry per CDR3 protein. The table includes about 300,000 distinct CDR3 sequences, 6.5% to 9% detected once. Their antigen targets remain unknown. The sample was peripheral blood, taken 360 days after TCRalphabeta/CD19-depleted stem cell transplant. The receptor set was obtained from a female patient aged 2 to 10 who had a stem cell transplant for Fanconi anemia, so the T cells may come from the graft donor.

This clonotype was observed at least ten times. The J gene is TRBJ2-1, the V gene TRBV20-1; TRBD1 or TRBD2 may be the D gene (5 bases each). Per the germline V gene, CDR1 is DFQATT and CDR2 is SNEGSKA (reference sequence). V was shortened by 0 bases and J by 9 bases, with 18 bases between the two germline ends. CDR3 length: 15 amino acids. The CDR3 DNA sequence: TGCAGTGCTAGAGATCCGGGACCCCCCGCCATTGAGCAGTTCTTC. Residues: CSARDPGPPAIEQFF.

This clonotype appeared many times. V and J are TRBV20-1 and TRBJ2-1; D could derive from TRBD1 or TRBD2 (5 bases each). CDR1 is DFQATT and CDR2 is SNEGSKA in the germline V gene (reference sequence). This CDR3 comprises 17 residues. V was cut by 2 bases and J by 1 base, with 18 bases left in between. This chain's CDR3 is CSARSDLAKGSYNEQFF. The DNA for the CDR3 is TGCAGTGCTAGATCCGACTTAGCGAAGGGGTCCTACAATGAGCAGTTCTTC.

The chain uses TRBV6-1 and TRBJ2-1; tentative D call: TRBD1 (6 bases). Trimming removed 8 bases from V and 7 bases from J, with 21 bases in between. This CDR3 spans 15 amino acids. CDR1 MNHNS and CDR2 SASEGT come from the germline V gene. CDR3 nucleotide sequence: TGTGCCAGCTCTCGAGCTGCCGCAGGGACAAATGAGCAGTTCTTC. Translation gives CASSRAAAGTNEQFF.

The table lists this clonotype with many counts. CDR3 sequence reads: CASSQQGYRTDTQYF. CDR3 in DNA: TGTGCCAGCAGCCAACAGGGATATCGCACAGATACGCAGTATTTT. The chain combines TRBV6-1 with TRBJ2-3; D might be TRBD1 (6 bases). From germline, CDR1 is MNHNS and CDR2 SASEGT. V lost 6 bases to trimming and J lost 1 base, with 14 bases between them. This CDR3 is built from 15 residues.

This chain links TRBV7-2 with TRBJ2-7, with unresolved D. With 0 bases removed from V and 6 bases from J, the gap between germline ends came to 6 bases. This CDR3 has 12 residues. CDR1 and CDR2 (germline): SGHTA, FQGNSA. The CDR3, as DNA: TGTGCCAGCAGCTTAGCAGGCCTCGAGCAGTACTTC. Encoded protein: CASSLAGLEQYF.

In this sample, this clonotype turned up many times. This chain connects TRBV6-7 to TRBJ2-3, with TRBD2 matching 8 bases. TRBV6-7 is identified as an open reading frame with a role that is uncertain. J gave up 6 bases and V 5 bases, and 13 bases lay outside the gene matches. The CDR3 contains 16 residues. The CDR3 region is CASSLTTGTSPDTQYF. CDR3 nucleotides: TGTGCCAGCAGTCTCACCACCGGGACTAGTCCGGATACGCAGTATTTT.

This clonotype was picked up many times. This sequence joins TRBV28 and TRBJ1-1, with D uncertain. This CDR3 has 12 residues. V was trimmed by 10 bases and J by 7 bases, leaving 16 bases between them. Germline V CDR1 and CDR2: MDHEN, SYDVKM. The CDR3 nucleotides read TGTGCCACCGAAGTCCGTCCTGTTGAAGCTTTCTTT. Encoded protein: CATEVRPVEAFF.

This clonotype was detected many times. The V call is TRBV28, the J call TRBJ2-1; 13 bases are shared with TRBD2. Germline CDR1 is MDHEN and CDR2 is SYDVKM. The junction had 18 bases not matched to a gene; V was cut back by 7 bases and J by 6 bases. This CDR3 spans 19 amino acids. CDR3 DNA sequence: TGTGCCAGCACTACTAACGGACTAGCGGGAGTAGGAGGGGCCAATGAGCAGTTCTTC. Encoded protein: CASTTNGLAGVGGANEQFF.

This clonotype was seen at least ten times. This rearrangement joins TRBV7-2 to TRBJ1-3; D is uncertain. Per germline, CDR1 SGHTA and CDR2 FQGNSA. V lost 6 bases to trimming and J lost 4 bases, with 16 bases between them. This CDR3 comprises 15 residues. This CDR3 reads CASSGPGITGNTIYF. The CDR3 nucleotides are TGTGCCAGCAGTGGTCCGGGTATTACGGGAAACACCATATATTTT.

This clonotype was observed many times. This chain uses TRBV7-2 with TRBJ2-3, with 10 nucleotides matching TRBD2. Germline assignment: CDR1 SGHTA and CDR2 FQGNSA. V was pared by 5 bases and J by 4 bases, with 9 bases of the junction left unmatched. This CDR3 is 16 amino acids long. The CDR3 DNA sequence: TGTGCCAGCAGCCCCAAGAGCGGGGGGGTTTCAGATACGCAGTATTTT. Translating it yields CASSPKSGGVSDTQYF. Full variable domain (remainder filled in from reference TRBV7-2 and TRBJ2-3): GAGVSQSPSNKVTEKGKDVELRCDPISGHTALYWYRQSLGQGLEFLIYFQGNSAPDKSGLPSDRFSAERTGGSVSTLTIQRTQQEDSAVYLCASSPKSGGVSDTQYFGPGTRLTVL.

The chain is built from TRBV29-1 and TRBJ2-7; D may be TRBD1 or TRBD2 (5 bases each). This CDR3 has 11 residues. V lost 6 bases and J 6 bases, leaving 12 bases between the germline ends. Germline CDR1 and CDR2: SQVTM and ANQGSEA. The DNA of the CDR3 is TGCAGCGTAGCATGGGGGTCCGAGCAGTACTTC. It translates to CSVAWGSEQYF.

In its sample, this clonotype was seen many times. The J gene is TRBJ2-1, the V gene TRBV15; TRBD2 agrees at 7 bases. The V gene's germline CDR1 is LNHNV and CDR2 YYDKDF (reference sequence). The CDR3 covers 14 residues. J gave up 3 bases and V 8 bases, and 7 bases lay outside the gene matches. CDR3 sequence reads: CATRASGNYNEQFF. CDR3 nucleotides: TGTGCCACCCGTGCTAGCGGCAACTACAATGAGCAGTTCTTC.

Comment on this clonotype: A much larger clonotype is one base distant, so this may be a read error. The CDR3 here is CASSLGTVTGELFF. Written as DNA, the CDR3 is TGTGCCAGCAGCTTGGGGACAGTCACCGGGGAGCTGTTTTTT. The chain couples TRBV5-5 to TRBJ2-2; D may be TRBD1 (6 bases). V lost 0 bases and J 4 bases, leaving 7 bases between the germline ends. Germline-derived CDR1 and CDR2 are SGHKS and YYEKEE (reference sequence). The CDR3 runs 14 residues.

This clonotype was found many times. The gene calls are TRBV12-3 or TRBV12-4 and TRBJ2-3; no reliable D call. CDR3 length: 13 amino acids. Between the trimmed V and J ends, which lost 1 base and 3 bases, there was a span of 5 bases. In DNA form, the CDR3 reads TGTGCCAGCAGTTTAGGAAAGACAGATACGCAGTATTTT. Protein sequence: CASSLGKTDTQYF.

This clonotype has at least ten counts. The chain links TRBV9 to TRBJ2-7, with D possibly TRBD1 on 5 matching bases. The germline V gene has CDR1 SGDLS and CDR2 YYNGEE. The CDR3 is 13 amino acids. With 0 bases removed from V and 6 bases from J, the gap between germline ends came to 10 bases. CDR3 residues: CASSVEPGREQYF. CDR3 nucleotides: TGTGCCAGCAGCGTAGAACCAGGGCGCGAGCAGTACTTC.

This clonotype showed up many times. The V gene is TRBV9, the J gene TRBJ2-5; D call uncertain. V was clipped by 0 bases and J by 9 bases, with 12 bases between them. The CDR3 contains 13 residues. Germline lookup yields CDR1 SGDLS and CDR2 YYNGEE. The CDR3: CASSVVSGSAQYF. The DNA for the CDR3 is TGTGCCAGCAGCGTAGTATCCGGTTCGGCCCAGTACTTC.

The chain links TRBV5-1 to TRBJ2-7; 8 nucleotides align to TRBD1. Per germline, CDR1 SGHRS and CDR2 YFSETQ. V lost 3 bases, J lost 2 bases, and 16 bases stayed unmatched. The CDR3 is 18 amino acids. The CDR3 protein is CASSSLGQGIGWPYEQYF. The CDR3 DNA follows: TGCGCCAGCAGCTCTCTCGGACAGGGAATTGGCTGGCCCTACGAGCAGTACTTC.

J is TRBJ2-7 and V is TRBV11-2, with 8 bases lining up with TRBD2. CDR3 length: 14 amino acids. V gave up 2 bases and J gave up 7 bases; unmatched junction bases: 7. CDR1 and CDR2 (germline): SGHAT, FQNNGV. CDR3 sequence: CASSLSGREGEQYF. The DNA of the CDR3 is TGTGCCAGCAGCTTATCCGGGAGGGAGGGGGAGCAGTACTTC.

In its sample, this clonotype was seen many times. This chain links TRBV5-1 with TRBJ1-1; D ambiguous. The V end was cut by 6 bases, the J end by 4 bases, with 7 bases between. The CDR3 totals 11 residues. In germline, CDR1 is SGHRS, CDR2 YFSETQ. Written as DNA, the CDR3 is TGCGCCAGCAAAGGAGGCACTGAAGCTTTCTTT. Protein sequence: CASKGGTEAFF.

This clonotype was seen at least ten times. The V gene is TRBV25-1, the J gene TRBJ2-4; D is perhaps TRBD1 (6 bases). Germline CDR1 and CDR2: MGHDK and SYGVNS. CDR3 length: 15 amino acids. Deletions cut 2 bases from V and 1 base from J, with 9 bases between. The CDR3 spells CASSEGGRAKNIQYF. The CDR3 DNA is TGTGCCAGCAGTGAAGGGGGCCGGGCCAAAAACATTCAGTACTTC.

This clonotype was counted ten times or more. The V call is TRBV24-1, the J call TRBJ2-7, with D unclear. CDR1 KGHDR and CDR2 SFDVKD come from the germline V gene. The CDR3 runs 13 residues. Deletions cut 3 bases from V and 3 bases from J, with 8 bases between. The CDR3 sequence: CATSDGVRYEQYF. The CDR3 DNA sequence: TGTGCCACCAGTGATGGGGTCCGCTACGAGCAGTACTTC.

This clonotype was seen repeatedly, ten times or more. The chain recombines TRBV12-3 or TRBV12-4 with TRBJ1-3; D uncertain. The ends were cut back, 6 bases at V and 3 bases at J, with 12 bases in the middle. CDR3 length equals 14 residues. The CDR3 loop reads CASSPTGGGNTIYF. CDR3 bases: TGTGCCAGCAGCCCTACGGGCGGTGGAAACACCATATATTTT.

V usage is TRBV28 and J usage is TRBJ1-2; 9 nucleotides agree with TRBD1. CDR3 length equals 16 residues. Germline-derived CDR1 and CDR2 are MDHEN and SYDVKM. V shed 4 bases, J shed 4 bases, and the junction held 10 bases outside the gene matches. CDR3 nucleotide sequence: TGTGCCAGCAGTTCGGGTCCCGGGACAGGGATCTATGGCTACACCTTC. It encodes CASSSGPGTGIYGYTF.

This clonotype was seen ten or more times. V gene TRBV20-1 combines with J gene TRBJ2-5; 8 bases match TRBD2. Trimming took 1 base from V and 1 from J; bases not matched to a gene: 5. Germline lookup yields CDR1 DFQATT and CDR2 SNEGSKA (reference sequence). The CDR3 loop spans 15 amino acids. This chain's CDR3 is CSARAAGGLQETQYF. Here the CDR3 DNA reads TGCAGTGCTAGAGCGGCGGGGGGCCTCCAAGAGACCCAGTACTTC.

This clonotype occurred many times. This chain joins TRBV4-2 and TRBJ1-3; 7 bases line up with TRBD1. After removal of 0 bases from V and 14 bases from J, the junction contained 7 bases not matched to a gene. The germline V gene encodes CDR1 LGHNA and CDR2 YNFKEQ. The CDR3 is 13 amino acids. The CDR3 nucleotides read TGTGCCAGCAGCCAAGAACGCGACAGGGCGGTATATTTT. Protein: CASSQERDRAVYF.

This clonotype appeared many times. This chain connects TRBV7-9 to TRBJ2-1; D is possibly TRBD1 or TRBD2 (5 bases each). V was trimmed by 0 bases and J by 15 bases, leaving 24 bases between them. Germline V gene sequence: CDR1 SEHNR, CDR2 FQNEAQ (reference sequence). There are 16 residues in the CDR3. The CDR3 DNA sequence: TGTGCCAGCAGCTTAGCCTCTTTTGTTTCGACAGCCGCGGGGTTCTTC. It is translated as CASSLASFVSTAAGFF.

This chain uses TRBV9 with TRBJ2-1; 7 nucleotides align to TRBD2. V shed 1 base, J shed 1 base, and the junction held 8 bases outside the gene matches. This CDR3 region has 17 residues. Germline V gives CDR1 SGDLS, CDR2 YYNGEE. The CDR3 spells CASSVHSWRESYNEQFF. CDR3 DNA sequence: TGTGCCAGCAGCGTACACTCGTGGCGGGAGTCCTACAATGAGCAGTTCTTC. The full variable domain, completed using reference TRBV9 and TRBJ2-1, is DSGVTQTPKHLITATGQRVTLRCSPRSGDLSVYWYQQSLDQGLQFLIQYYNGEERAKGNILERFSAQQFPDLHSELNLSSLELGDSALYFCASSVHSWRESYNEQFFGPGTRLTVL.

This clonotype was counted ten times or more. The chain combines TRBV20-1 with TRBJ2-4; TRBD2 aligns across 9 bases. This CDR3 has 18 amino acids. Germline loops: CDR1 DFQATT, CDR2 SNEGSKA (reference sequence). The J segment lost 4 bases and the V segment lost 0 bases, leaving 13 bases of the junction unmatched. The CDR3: CSARDLRSGGSGKNIQYF. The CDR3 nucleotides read TGCAGTGCTAGAGATCTGCGGAGCGGGGGGTCCGGAAAAAACATTCAGTACTTC.

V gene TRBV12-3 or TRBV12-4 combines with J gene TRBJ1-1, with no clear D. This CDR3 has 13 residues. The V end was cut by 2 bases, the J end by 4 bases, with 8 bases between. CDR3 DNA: TGTGCCAGCAGTTTAATTCTGGGCACTGAAGCTTTCTTT. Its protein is CASSLILGTEAFF.